These T cell receptor beta chains were read from a single sample in a study of cytomegalovirus exposure and HLA in healthy donors. Repertoires were generated with immunoSEQ multiplex PCR, while TCRdb's copy carries only in-frame clones and drops some. The sample contains approximately 120,000 clones, roughly 94% of which appear only once. The material sequenced was PBMCs. The source of these receptors is a woman in her late teens or twenties in good health and CMV-seronegative. Both conserved end residues are part of each CDR3. The order of the fields is D gene, V gene, J gene, clone size, CDR3 protein, CDR3 DNA. The D gene is left open where the match is weak. Expanded clones are given a class, and other clones once, few, many or no size at all.

TRBD2,TRBV28,TRBJ2-5,-,CASSFRGGLAGAETQYF,TGTGCCAGCAGTTTTCGAGGAGGGCTAGCGGGCGCGGAGACCCAGTACTTC
-,TRBV6-5,TRBJ1-5,-,CASSYSLEGQPQHF,TGTGCCAGCAGTTACTCTCTCGAGGGACAGCCCCAGCATTTT
-,TRBV2,TRBJ1-4,-,CASSITATNEKLFF,TGTGCCAGCAGTATCACAGCAACTAATGAAAAACTGTTTTTT
-,TRBV6-1,TRBJ2-5,-,CASSEALGSYQETQYF,TGTGCCAGCAGTGAAGCGCTCGGGTCGTACCAAGAGACCCAGTACTTC
-,TRBV6-5,TRBJ1-1,-,CASSYNRLRPKTEAFF,TGTGCCAGCAGTTACAACAGGTTGCGACCAAAGACTGAAGCTTTCTTT
-,TRBV9,TRBJ2-1,-,CASSVAESYNEQFF,TGTGCCAGCAGCGTAGCGGAGAGTTACAATGAGCAGTTCTTC
TRBD1,TRBV28,TRBJ2-7,-,CASSFSLSGTGLYEQYF,TGTGCCAGCAGTTTCTCCCTTTCCGGGACAGGACTCTACGAGCAGTACTTC
TRBD1,TRBV5-6,TRBJ2-7,-,CASERDRGRREQYF,TGTGCCAGTGAACGGGACAGGGGTCGGAGGGAGCAGTACTTC
TRBD1,TRBV28,TRBJ1-2,-,CASRLYTDRDYGYTF,TGTGCCAGCAGGCTCTACACAGACAGGGATTATGGCTACACCTTC
-,TRBV29-1,TRBJ2-1,-,CSGTQGYNEQFF,TGCAGCGGTACACAGGGTTACAATGAGCAGTTCTTC
TRBD1,TRBV2,TRBJ1-6,-,CASRRTGVSSPLHF,TGTGCCAGCAGGAGGACAGGGGTTAGTTCACCCCTCCACTTT
TRBD1,TRBV15,TRBJ2-1,-,CATSNDRVGSYNEQFF,TGTGCCACCAGCAACGACAGGGTAGGGTCCTACAATGAGCAGTTCTTC
TRBD2,TRBV7-9,TRBJ2-5,-,CASSPTGTSGETQYF,TGTGCCAGCAGCCCTACAGGGACTAGCGGGGAGACCCAGTACTTC
-,TRBV19,TRBJ1-5,-,CASSPTGPGQPQHF,TGTGCCAGTAGTCCAACAGGGCCGGGACAGCCCCAGCATTTT
-,TRBV5-6,TRBJ1-2,-,CASSEAGRYGYTF,TGTGCCAGCAGCGAGGCAGGGAGGTATGGCTACACCTTC
-,TRBV10-3,TRBJ1-2,-,CAGAPVGLSSYGYTF,TGTGCCGGAGCCCCAGTGGGGCTCTCTTCTTATGGCTACACCTTC
-,TRBV19,TRBJ2-3,-,CASTPSASTLPDTQYF,TGTGCCAGTACACCTAGCGCCTCAACTCTCCCAGATACGCAGTATTTT
-,TRBV12-5,TRBJ1-6,-,CASGLVQSDISPLHF,TGTGCTAGTGGTTTGGTACAGTCTGATATTTCACCCCTCCACTTT
TRBD1,TRBV7-9,TRBJ2-7,-,CASSSDRGYEQYF,TGTGCCAGCAGCTCAGACAGGGGGTACGAGCAGTACTTC
-,TRBV5-1,TRBJ1-2,once,CASSWGLIRRYTF,TGCGCCAGCAGCTGGGGCCTTATCAGGCGCTACACCTTC
-,TRBV28,TRBJ2-7,-,CASSSITLTGTPTPYEQYF,TGTGCCAGCAGTTCGATAACTTTGACCGGGACACCGACCCCCTACGAGCAGTACTTC
-,TRBV29-1,TRBJ2-3,-,CSVEDLKGASTDTQYF,TGCAGCGTTGAAGATCTGAAAGGGGCGTCCACAGATACGCAGTATTTT
-,TRBV13,TRBJ2-3,-,CASSPRLDSTVDTQYF,TGTGCCAGCAGCCCCCGCCTTGACTCCACTGTAGATACGCAGTATTTT
-,TRBV25-1,TRBJ1-1,-,CATGRDDTEAFF,TGTGCCACGGGGCGGGACGACACTGAAGCTTTCTTT
-,TRBV27,TRBJ1-2,-,CASSLSPGFDGYTF,TGTGCCAGCAGTTTATCACCAGGGTTTGATGGCTACACCTTC
TRBD1,TRBV5-1,TRBJ2-5,once,CASSPNIDRATWGTQYF,TGCGCCAGCAGCCCGAACATTGACAGGGCGACTTGGGGGACCCAGTACTTC
TRBD2,TRBV5-1,TRBJ2-1,-,CASSPDRDYDNEQFF,TGCGCCAGCAGCCCGGACCGGGACTATGACAATGAGCAGTTCTTC
-,TRBV6-1,TRBJ2-7,-,CASSEWKGGSYEQYF,TGTGCCAGCAGTGAATGGAAAGGGGGCTCCTACGAGCAGTACTTC
TRBD1,TRBV9,TRBJ2-5,-,CASSVNSGGRGHQETQYF,TGTGCCAGCAGCGTAAATAGCGGCGGCAGGGGGCATCAAGAGACCCAGTACTTC
-,TRBV12-2,TRBJ2-1,once,CASRRPRESYNEQFF,TGTGCAAGTCGCCGCCCAAGGGAGTCCTACAATGAGCAGTTCTTC
-,TRBV7-9,TRBJ1-1,-,CASSLHMNTEAFF,TGTGCCAGCAGCCTCCACATGAACACTGAAGCTTTCTTT
TRBD1,TRBV10-3,TRBJ1-5,once,CAISDSRGPGSNQPQHF,TGTGCCATCAGTGATTCGAGGGGGCCAGGTAGCAATCAGCCCCAGCATTTT
-,TRBV19,TRBJ1-1,-,CASRLRNTEAFF,TGTGCCAGTAGACTTAGGAACACTGAAGCTTTCTTT
-,TRBV19,TRBJ1-5,-,CASCRGSNQPQHF,TGTGCCAGTTGCAGGGGCTCCAATCAGCCCCAGCATTTT
-,TRBV5-6,TRBJ1-2,-,CASSLQNSNYGYTF,TGTGCCAGCAGCTTACAGAACAGTAACTATGGCTACACCTTC
TRBD1,TRBV7-9,TRBJ2-7,-,CASSFAGQGYEQYF,TGTGCCAGCAGCTTTGCGGGACAGGGATACGAGCAGTACTTC
-,TRBV30,TRBJ1-5,-,CAWSRGNVYGNQPQHF,TGTGCCTGGAGTCGGGGGAACGTCTACGGCAATCAGCCCCAGCATTTT
-,TRBV4-1,TRBJ2-5,-,CASSQTTGSAQYF,TGCGCCAGCAGCCAAACAACAGGGTCGGCCCAGTACTTC
-,TRBV10-2,TRBJ1-2,-,CASSESRGDLGTF,TGCGCCAGCAGTGAGTCCAGGGGAGACTTAGGCACCTTC